Listed below are T cell receptor beta chains from one sample, sequenced in a study of blood T cell repertoires in COVID-19. Clones were sequenced by immunoSEQ multiplex PCR, and TCRdb holds only the in-frame ones, with some missing. The table shows 150,000 to 180,000 clones, with approximately 78% occurring only once. Sequencing input: peripheral blood. These receptors all come from a man older than 75 with acute or convalescent COVID-19. Both conserved end residues are part of each CDR3. D genes are given only for firm matches. The listing skips clone size in some rows; elsewhere it reads once, few, many or a size class.

clone_size	d_call	v_call	cdr3_length	j_call	cdr3_aa	cdr3_nt
few	TRBD2	TRBV5-1	15	TRBJ2-1	CASSLDSGGYNEQFF	TGCGCCAGCAGCTTGGATAGCGGGGGTTACAATGAGCAGTTCTTC
.	TRBD1	TRBV5-1	14	TRBJ2-4	CASSPTGFKDIQYF	TGCGCCAGCAGCCCGACAGGGTTTAAGGACATTCAGTACTTC
once	.	TRBV5-1	12	TRBJ1-2	CASSTEGRGYTF	TGCGCCAGCAGCACCGAAGGGAGGGGCTACACCTTC
.	.	TRBV12-3/TRBV12-4	12	TRBJ1-2	CATTSGNYGYTF	TGTGCCACCACTTCAGGGAACTATGGCTACACCTTC
once	.	TRBV7-2	15	TRBJ1-4	CASSLDRLGGEKLFF	TGTGCCAGCAGCTTAGACCGACTGGGGGGTGAAAAACTGTTTTTT
once	.	TRBV2	14	TRBJ2-5	CASSDVGQRGTQYF	TGTGCCAGCAGTGACGTAGGCCAAAGGGGGACCCAGTACTTC
.	.	TRBV21-1	15	TRBJ1-6	CASSVKRGCDSPLHF	TGTGCCAGCAGCGTTAAAAGGGGCTGTGATTCACCCCTCCACTTT
.	TRBD2	TRBV7-6	13	TRBJ2-7	CASSLGGGGEQYF	TGTGCCAGCAGCTTAGGGGGCGGGGGCGAGCAGTACTTC
once	TRBD2	TRBV2	15	TRBJ2-5	CASSREAGKGETQYF	TGTGCCAGCTCGCGGGAAGCGGGGAAAGGGGAGACCCAGTACTTC
.	.	TRBV18	15	TRBJ1-1	CASSPDRGMNTEAFF	TGTGCCAGCTCACCTGATCGGGGGATGAACACTGAAGCTTTCTTT
few	TRBD1	TRBV13	16	TRBJ2-3	CASSFYTGGGTDTQYF	TGTGCCAGCAGCTTCTATACAGGGGGAGGCACAGATACGCAGTATTTT
few	TRBD2	TRBV15	15	TRBJ2-4	CATSREGLAGDIQYF	TGTGCCACCAGCAGAGAGGGACTAGCCGGGGACATTCAGTACTTC
.	.	TRBV6-4	13	TRBJ1-1	CASRYTGSTEAFF	TGTGCCAGCAGATATACAGGGAGCACTGAAGCTTTCTTT
.	TRBD2	TRBV5-6	16	TRBJ2-1	CASSLAGAGTYNEQFF	TGTGCCAGCAGCTTGGCGGGAGCGGGAACCTACAATGAGCAGTTCTTC
.	.	TRBV3-1/TRBV3-2	16	TRBJ1-2	CASSHSPLRGEGGYTF	TGTGCCAGCAGCCATTCCCCTCTCAGGGGCGAAGGTGGCTACACCTTC
once	TRBD1	TRBV15	14	TRBJ1-1	CATSGDRGPTEAFF	TGTGCCACCAGCGGGGACAGGGGGCCTACTGAAGCTTTCTTT
few	TRBD1	TRBV10-3	15	TRBJ1-1	CAISGGQGMRTEAFF	TGTGCCATCAGTGGAGGACAGGGAATGCGCACTGAAGCTTTCTTT
once	TRBD1	TRBV30	11	TRBJ1-2	CAWGTGFGYTF	TGTGCCTGGGGGACAGGTTTCGGCTACACCTTC
.	TRBD1	TRBV5-1	16	TRBJ1-6	CASSFGQGVYNSPLHF	TGCGCCAGCAGCTTCGGGCAGGGGGTGTATAATTCACCCCTCCACTTT
.	TRBD1	TRBV6-1	15	TRBJ1-5	CASSESGQGNQPQHF	TGTGCCAGCAGTGAAAGTGGACAGGGGAATCAGCCCCAGCATTTT
.	.	TRBV9	15	TRBJ2-5	CASSVGVALQETQYF	TGTGCCAGCAGCGTAGGTGTAGCGCTACAAGAGACCCAGTACTTC
.	TRBD1	TRBV6-5	14	TRBJ1-6	CASREGQGYSPLHF	TGTGCCAGCAGGGAGGGACAGGGATATTCACCCCTCCACTTT
once	.	TRBV15	13	TRBJ1-2	CATSRGGVYGYTF	TGTGCCACCAGCAGGGGAGGGGTTTATGGCTACACCTTC
.	.	TRBV5-1	17	TRBJ2-2	CARSAGATVGGTGELFF	TGCGCCCGCAGTGCGGGGGCTACGGTGGGGGGCACCGGGGAGCTGTTTTTT
.	.	TRBV7-2	11	TRBJ2-1	CASSPYNEQFF	TGTGCCAGCAGCCCTTACAATGAGCAGTTCTTC
.	.	TRBV30	13	TRBJ1-2	CAWSVAGLGGYTF	TGTGCCTGGAGTGTAGCAGGGTTGGGTGGCTACACCTTC
.	TRBD1	TRBV11-3	15	TRBJ2-3	CASSLTGGETDTQYF	TGTGCCAGCAGCTTGACAGGGGGCGAGACAGATACGCAGTATTTT
few	TRBD1	TRBV5-1	15	TRBJ1-1	CASSTTPGQGTEAFF	TGCGCCAGCAGCACCACTCCGGGACAGGGCACTGAAGCTTTCTTT
.	TRBD2	TRBV28	16	TRBJ2-3	CASSRTSGGLEDTQYF	TGTGCCAGCAGTCGGACTAGCGGGGGGCTTGAAGATACGCAGTATTTT
.	TRBD1	TRBV2	16	TRBJ2-6	CASSTGQGRGANVLTF	TGTGCCAGCAGTACGGGACAGGGAAGGGGGGCCAACGTCCTGACTTTC
.	TRBD1	TRBV10-1	16	TRBJ2-5	CASSESMGQGQETQYF	TGCGCCAGCAGTGAGTCGATGGGACAGGGCCAAGAGACCCAGTACTTC
.	.	TRBV10-1	15	TRBJ2-1	CASSEPGTSYNEQFF	TGCGCCAGCAGTGAACCGGGAACCTCCTACAATGAGCAGTTCTTC
.	.	TRBV27	12	TRBJ1-6	CASWRWGDPLHF	TGTGCCAGCTGGCGATGGGGGGACCCCCTCCACTTT
.	.	TRBV6-5	15	TRBJ2-3	CASSLRGGWGDTQYF	TGTGCCAGCAGTTTGAGAGGAGGTTGGGGAGATACGCAGTATTTT
few	TRBD1	TRBV4-2	15	TRBJ1-3	CASSPDREWRNTIYF	TGTGCCAGCAGCCCAGACAGGGAATGGAGAAACACCATATATTTT
once	.	TRBV19	15	TRBJ1-1	CASSPRGRGNTEAFF	TGTGCCAGTAGTCCCCGGGGCAGGGGGAACACTGAAGCTTTCTTT
.	.	TRBV20-1	14	TRBJ2-5	CSASVGATLLAQYF	TGCAGTGCTAGTGTAGGGGCCACACTTTTGGCCCAGTACTTC
.	TRBD2	TRBV2	15	TRBJ2-2	CASSGGTSGVGELFF	TGTGCCAGCAGCGGAGGGACTAGCGGGGTCGGGGAGCTGTTTTTT
.	.	TRBV7-6	15	TRBJ1-4	CASSLTVSGYEKLFF	TGTGCCAGCAGCTTAACAGTTTCAGGGTACGAAAAACTGTTTTTT
.	.	TRBV10-1	16	TRBJ2-2	CASSESNRANTGELFF	TGCGCCAGCAGTGAGTCGAACAGGGCGAACACCGGGGAGCTGTTTTTT
.	.	TRBV5-4	15	TRBJ2-6	CASSLEGVGANVLTF	TGTGCCAGCAGCTTGGAAGGGGTAGGGGCCAACGTCCTGACTTTC
.	.	TRBV6-1	15	TRBJ2-3	CASSDSGSSTDTQYF	TGTGCCAGCAGTGATTCGGGGTCCTCCACAGATACGCAGTATTTT
once	.	TRBV7-6	15	TRBJ2-1	CASSLSQGTINEQFF	TGTGCCAGCAGCTTATCCCAGGGGACCATCAATGAGCAGTTCTTC
.	.	TRBV30	12	TRBJ2-7	CAWSVSGYEQYF	TGTGCCTGGAGTGTCTCAGGGTACGAGCAGTACTTC
.	.	TRBV5-1	14	TRBJ2-5	CASSMGQVQETQYF	TGCGCCAGCAGCATGGGGCAGGTCCAAGAGACCCAGTACTTC
.	TRBD1	TRBV5-6	16	TRBJ2-3	CASSLGDRGRTDTQYF	TGTGCCAGCAGCTTGGGGGACAGGGGCCGCACAGATACGCAGTATTTT
.	.	TRBV6-5	15	TRBJ1-1	CASTPTPSFNTEAFF	TGTGCCAGCACTCCGACACCCTCATTTAACACTGAAGCTTTCTTT
.	.	TRBV5-1	14	TRBJ1-1	CASSFLTGDTEAFF	TGCGCCAGCAGCTTTCTGACAGGAGACACTGAAGCTTTCTTT
once	.	TRBV18	14	TRBJ1-2	CASSPEGPNYGYTF	TGTGCCAGCTCACCCGAGGGCCCTAACTATGGCTACACCTTC
.	.	TRBV15	15	TRBJ1-4	CATRKSGEVNEKLFF	TGTGCCACCAGGAAGTCGGGGGAGGTTAATGAAAAACTGTTTTTT
.	TRBD1	TRBV30	15	TRBJ2-7	CAWSAGTGVIYEQYF	TGTGCCTGGAGCGCCGGGACAGGGGTGATCTACGAGCAGTACTTC
.	.	TRBV6-1	14	TRBJ1-6	CASSELRGNSPLHF	TGTGCCAGCAGTGAGCTAAGGGGGAATTCACCCCTCCACTTT
few	.	TRBV11-2	14	TRBJ2-7	CASSLVGTRHEQYF	TGTGCCAGCAGCTTAGTGGGGACTCGCCACGAGCAGTACTTC
.	TRBD1	TRBV19	14	TRBJ2-2	CASSTGQVGGELFF	TGTGCCAGTAGTACCGGACAGGTTGGGGGGGAGCTGTTTTTT
.	.	TRBV5-8	16	TRBJ2-3	CASSLETGSFTDTQYF	TGTGCCAGCAGCTTGGAGACAGGTTCTTTCACAGATACGCAGTATTTT